This T cell receptor beta chain was recorded in a study of human T cells and chemical hapten exposure. This clonotype was detected many times. Time point indicated: patch test 2, 6 weeks after DPC sensitization. Treatment reported: therapeutic diphenylcyclopropenone sensitization with weekly scalp DPC. In TCRdb, the RACE reads were re-called with MiXCR into one record per CDR3 protein. The sample lists approximately 110,000 distinct CDR3 sequences; about a tenth were seen once. This specimen was whole blood, taken in connection with sensitization to the hapten diphenylcyclopropenone (DPC). This sequence originates from a middle-aged woman with alopecia areata. Some clones in this sample may be carry-over from other donors' samples.

CDR3 bases: TGTGCCAGCTCACCAGGGCGGACAGGGGGCTACGATTTAGCCAAAAACATTCAGTACTTC. Its protein product is CASSPGRTGGYDLAKNIQYF. The V gene is TRBV18, the J gene TRBJ2-4, with 11 bases aligning to TRBD1. In germline, CDR1 is KGHSH, CDR2 LQKENI. The CDR3 extends over 20 amino acids. V was pared by 2 bases and J by 0 bases, with 12 bases of the junction left unmatched.